The T cell receptor (beta chain) described here comes from a study of T cells after yellow fever vaccination. CDR3 size: 13 residues. The V gene's germline CDR1 is MNHEY and CDR2 SMNVEV (reference sequence). V was pared by 0 bases and J by 11 bases, with 11 bases between. This clonotype has only a few counts. Its antigen is currently unknown. Each CDR3 protein gets one entry after TCRdb re-called the 5' RACE reads with MiXCR. The sample holds 300,000 to 450,000 distinct CDR3 sequences, over 5% seen once. Overall study results and limits: The appearance of a small share of clonotypes in both CD4 and CD8 compartments was observed. Most clones from primary vaccination were detected again post-booster (96% CD4, about 88% CD8). Though it reached lower strength, the secondary response hit its peak faster, day 5 versus 15.

V gene TRBV27 combines with J gene TRBJ1-3; D is ambiguous. The sample in question was PBMCs, obtained 5 days after the yellow fever booster vaccination. This TCR came from a man between 25 and 39 years old who received the YFV17D yellow fever vaccine. The CDR3 loop is CASSLSAVSPIYF. Here the CDR3 DNA reads TGTGCCAGCAGTTTATCGGCAGTTTCCCCCATATATTTT.